A single sample gave rise to the 10 T cell receptor beta chains below, sequenced in a study of shared clonotypes between healthy human individuals. Method: immunoSEQ multiplex PCR; TCRdb's copy keeps in-frame clones and lacks some. The profile shows about 1,900,000 clones, about 94% of them singletons. Naive CD8 cells lacked CD45RO, underwent positive selection for CCR7 and left out terminally differentiated effector memory CD45RA+ cells. Sequencing used naive CD8+ T cells sorted from blood. These receptors were obtained from a man younger than 30 in good health.

The rearrangement links TRBV4-1 to TRBJ2-1; D is uncertain. CDR3 length: 15 amino acids. Germline lookup yields CDR1 MGHRA and CDR2 YSYEKL. V shed 3 bases and J shed 0 bases, with 9 bases lying between them. CDR3: CASSHQYSSYNEQFF. As DNA, the CDR3 is TGCGCCAGCAGCCATCAATACAGCTCCTACAATGAGCAGTTCTTC.

V is TRBV28 and J is TRBJ1-6; D is possibly TRBD1 (5 bases). Germline CDR1 reads MDHEN; CDR2 reads SYDVKM. The CDR3 has 13 residues. V was clipped by 5 bases and J by 9 bases, with 11 bases between them. The CDR3 region is CASSLTGSSPLHF. For the CDR3, the DNA is TGTGCCAGCAGTCTCACAGGAAGTTCACCCCTCCACTTT.

The rearrangement uses TRBV18 and TRBJ2-1; D may be TRBD1 (6 bases). V was clipped by 2 bases and J by 8 bases, with 19 bases between them. The CDR3 spans 16 residues. The germline gives CDR1 KGHSH, CDR2 LQKENI. DNA for the CDR3: TGTGCCAGCTCACCAGCCCCTCCGGACAGTTCTTATGAGCAGTTCTTC. This codes for CASSPAPPDSSYEQFF.

On this clone itself: This sample includes further DNA sequences coding for the same CDR3. The chain combines TRBV9 with TRBJ1-5; unclear D gene. The CDR3 is 13 amino acids. Germline V gene lookup returns CDR1 SGDLS and CDR2 YYNGEE. The V end lost 5 bases, the J end lost 4 bases, and 10 bases lay between the germline ends. In nucleotides, the CDR3 is TGTGCCAGCAGTGAGACGGGGAATCAGCCCCAGCATTTT. This encodes CASSETGNQPQHF.

The chain carries TRBV28 and TRBJ1-2; the D gene is possibly TRBD1 (5 bases). The CDR3 totals 16 residues. V was clipped by 11 bases and J by 2 bases, with 24 bases between them. The V gene's germline CDR1 is MDHEN and CDR2 SYDVKM. CDR3 region: CAALGGTTSPNYGYTF. As DNA, the CDR3 is TGTGCCGCCCTTGGCGGGACTACATCCCCCAACTATGGCTACACCTTC.

The V and J genes are TRBV5-1 and TRBJ2-7; D perhaps matches TRBD2 (5 bases). Germline V gene data show CDR1 as SGHRS and CDR2 as YFSETQ. Trimming shortened V by 0 bases and J by 3 bases, and 13 bases separated the two germline ends. The CDR3 is 15 residues long. CDR3 residues: CASSLGSGIIYEQYF. The CDR3, as DNA: TGCGCCAGCAGCTTGGGTTCCGGGATAATCTACGAGCAGTACTTC. Together with reference TRBV5-1 and TRBJ2-7, the CDR3 gives the full variable domain: KAGVTQTPRYLIKTRGQQVTLSCSPISGHRSVSWYQQTPGQGLQFLFEYFSETQRNKGNFPGRFSGRQFSNSRSEMNVSTLELGDSALYLCASSLGSGIIYEQYFGPGTRLTVT.

The rearrangement joins TRBV7-6 to TRBJ2-1; possibly TRBD1 for D (5 bases). Trimming took off 6 bases at V and 5 bases at J, with 8 bases between the two ends. The CDR3 spans 12 residues. The germline CDR1 and CDR2 sequences are SGHVS and FNYEAQ. CDR3 in DNA: TGTGCCAGCAGTAAGGGGAACAATGAGCAGTTCTTC. It translates to CASSKGNNEQFF.

The chain links TRBV28 to TRBJ1-2; D is perhaps TRBD1 (6 bases). CDR1 and CDR2 (germline): MDHEN, SYDVKM. The CDR3 covers 12 residues. V was cut by 4 bases and J by 8 bases, with 11 bases left in between. CDR3 sequence (DNA): TGTGCCAGCAGTTCCCACAGGGTCGGCTACACCTTC. It translates to CASSSHRVGYTF.

CDR3 bases: TGCGCCAGCAGCCAAGCTATAAGCGCCATGTTGGGGACCCAGTACTTC. This encodes CASSQAISAMLGTQYF. J is TRBJ2-5 and V is TRBV4-1; no clear D. Germline V gives CDR1 MGHRA, CDR2 YSYEKL. The CDR3 is 16 residues long. V was pared by 1 base and J by 7 bases, with 19 bases between.

This chain joins TRBV9 and TRBJ2-1; D possibly corresponds to TRBD2 (6 bases). Trimming removed 3 bases at V and 10 bases at J, with 17 bases between. Germline V lookup: CDR1 SGDLS, CDR2 YYNGEE. This CDR3 is 14 amino acids long. CDR3 in DNA: TGTGCCAGCAGCGCCCCAACGGGGGAGTTGGAGCAGTTCTTC. Translating it yields CASSAPTGELEQFF.